The clone carrying this T cell receptor (beta chain) has a handful of counts. Each CDR3 protein gets one entry after TCRdb re-called the 5' RACE reads with MiXCR. The profile shows 250,000 or so distinct CDR3 sequences, about 8% of them singletons. This entry is derived from a study of identical twins. The V and J ends lost 3 bases and 3 bases respectively, with 12 bases between them. Germline-derived CDR1 and CDR2 are SQVTM and ANQGSEA. The CDR3 loop spans 13 amino acids. These data were also filed under a second study, of yellow fever vaccine responses in identical twins.

The sample taken for sequencing was CD8+ T cells sorted from blood. J is TRBJ2-7 and V is TRBV29-1; a weak D match, TRBD1 (6 bases). This clonotype was obtained from a woman aged 18-29 years in good health. CDR3 residues: CSVEVQGNYEQYF. DNA for the CDR3: TGCAGCGTTGAGGTTCAGGGGAACTACGAGCAGTACTTC.